The 28 T cell receptor beta chains reported below all come from one sample, sequenced in a study of T cell responses to AZD1222 COVID-19 vaccine (dated by TCRdb to the early 2020s). Explained via the paper, the time point label denotes: about 28 days (+/-7) after the second vaccine dose. Receptors were amplified or captured by the immunoSEQ multiplex PCR assay. Held by TCRdb, this immuneACCESS table contains in-frame sequences only and omits some clones. Under half of the omission traces to an unresolved V gene where checked; the cause of the rest is unknown. This sample is represented by approximately 80,000 clones; around 85% of them were singletons. The top ten clonotypes cover about 10% of the sample. Source: peripheral blood, taken 28 days after the second AZD1222 dose. Every receptor here comes from an adult who received the AZD1222 COVID-19 vaccine.

The chain couples TRBV27 to TRBJ1-1; a weak D match, TRBD1 (5 bases). V was clipped by 4 bases and J by 0 bases, with 15 bases between them. Germline V gene lookup returns CDR1 MNHEY and CDR2 SMNVEV (reference sequence). CDR3 length: 16 amino acids. The CDR3 DNA follows: TGTGCCAGCAGTTCCTTGGGGGGGAGGATGAACACTGAAGCTTTCTTT. This translates into CASSSLGGRMNTEAFF.

The genes are TRBV10-1 and TRBJ1-2; D ambiguous. Germline V gene lookup returns CDR1 WNHNN and CDR2 SYGVQD (reference sequence). This CDR3 contains 12 residues. V lost 8 bases to trimming and J lost 6 bases, with 13 bases between them. The DNA of the CDR3 is TGCGCCAGCTTTCCGACTTTCGATGGCTACACCTTC. Translating it yields CASFPTFDGYTF.

The chain carries TRBV11-2 and TRBJ2-7, with D possibly TRBD1 on 5 matching bases. The germline CDR1 and CDR2 sequences are SGHAT and FQNNGV. V lost 5 bases, J lost 5 bases, and 16 bases lay in between. CDR3 size: 14 residues. CDR3 residues: CASSGLRGHHEQYF. DNA of the CDR3: TGTGCCAGCAGCGGCCTAAGGGGCCACCACGAGCAGTACTTC.

V usage is TRBV7-2 and J usage is TRBJ1-4, with D maybe TRBD1 (6 bases). V was cut by 2 bases and J by 2 bases, with 15 bases left in between. CDR1 is SGHTA and CDR2 is FQGNSA in the germline V gene. The CDR3 loop spans 17 amino acids. In DNA, the CDR3 is TGTGCCAGCAGCTTAAACTATCCCAGGGGCACTAATGAAAAACTGTTTTTT. Encoded protein: CASSLNYPRGTNEKLFF.

This chain links TRBV5-1 with TRBJ1-3; no clear D gene. V was trimmed by 3 bases and J by 0 bases, leaving 19 bases between them. The CDR3 runs to 18 residues. Germline lookup yields CDR1 SGHRS and CDR2 YFSETQ. The chain's CDR3 is CASSSGLNLFDSGNTIYF. The CDR3 DNA follows: TGCGCCAGCAGCTCCGGACTGAACCTTTTCGACTCTGGAAACACCATATATTTT.

This chain joins TRBV27 and TRBJ2-4; 11 bases map to TRBD2. From germline, CDR1 is MNHEY and CDR2 SMNVEV (reference sequence). The J segment lost 9 bases and the V segment lost 2 bases, leaving 6 bases of the junction unmatched. CDR3 length equals 15 residues. The DNA for the CDR3 is TGTGCCAGCAGTTTAGATAGCGGGGGGGCTCCCATTCAGTACTTC. Translating it yields CASSLDSGGAPIQYF.

This sequence joins TRBV6-5 and TRBJ2-7, with D maybe TRBD2 (5 bases). Germline loops: CDR1 MNHEY, CDR2 SVGAGI. This CDR3 is 13 amino acids long. Trimming removed 8 bases from V and 3 bases from J, with 14 bases in between. CDR3 loop: CASHGVGGYEQYF. The DNA of the CDR3 is TGTGCCAGCCACGGGGTCGGCGGCTACGAGCAGTACTTC.

In this sample, this clone turned up a few times. The chain uses TRBV30 and TRBJ1-6, with D unclear. CDR1 and CDR2 from the germline V gene are GTSNPN and SVGIG (reference sequence). The CDR3 extends over 14 amino acids. The V and J ends lost 3 bases and 7 bases respectively, with 13 bases between them. This CDR3 is CAWSLGQLNSPLHF. Here the CDR3 DNA reads TGTGCCTGGAGCTTAGGTCAGCTAAATTCACCCCTCCACTTT.

This clone was seen only once. The J gene is TRBJ1-1, the V gene TRBV19; D remains unclear. Germline values: CDR1 LNHDA, CDR2 SQIVND (reference sequence). The V and J ends lost 0 bases and 5 bases respectively, with 19 bases between them. The length of the CDR3 is 17 residues. CDR3: CASSIDVAGGRWTEAFF. The CDR3 DNA follows: TGTGCCAGTAGTATAGACGTGGCAGGCGGGCGTTGGACTGAAGCTTTCTTT.

The V gene is TRBV10-3, the J gene TRBJ2-1; 12 bases are shared with TRBD1. V lost 0 bases and J lost 4; bases outside the gene matches: 1. The CDR3 is made up of 16 amino acids. In germline, CDR1 is ENHRY, CDR2 SYGVKD. This CDR3 reads CAISESGQGAYNEQFF. In DNA form, the CDR3 reads TGTGCCATCAGTGAGTCGGGACAGGGGGCATACAATGAGCAGTTCTTC.

The V gene is TRBV6-1, the J gene TRBJ1-2; no firm D call. This CDR3 spans 15 amino acids. Germline lookup yields CDR1 MNHNS and CDR2 SASEGT. V was shortened by 2 bases and J by 4 bases, with 14 bases between the two germline ends. CDR3 sequence: CASSESLPIIYGYTF. For the CDR3, the DNA is TGTGCCAGCAGTGAAAGTCTGCCTATCATCTATGGCTACACCTTC.

J is TRBJ2-2 and V is TRBV6-5; TRBD1 might be the D (6 bases). Trimming cost V 6 bases and J 7 bases, with 15 bases left between them. The CDR3 totals 14 residues. Germline values: CDR1 MNHEY, CDR2 SVGAGI. CDR3 nucleotide sequence: TGTGCCAGCAGCGCTACAGGGCTTCGCGGGGAGCTGTTTTTT. Its translation: CASSATGLRGELFF.

The V gene is TRBV5-8, the J gene TRBJ2-3; weak D call: TRBD1 (6 bases). V dropped 2 bases and J dropped 4 bases, with 8 bases sitting between them. Germline-derived CDR1 and CDR2 are SGHTS and YDEGEE. The CDR3 has 13 amino acids. The CDR3 DNA follows: TGTGCCAGCAGCTTACAGGGTGCAGATACGCAGTATTTT. Translation: CASSLQGADTQYF.

The chain employs TRBV6-5 and TRBJ1-5; a weak D match, TRBD1 (6 bases). Germline-derived CDR1 and CDR2 are MNHEY and SVGAGI. V lost 8 bases and J 4 bases, leaving 9 bases between the germline ends. This CDR3 is 12 amino acids long. CDR3 DNA: TGTGCCAGCGGGACAAAAAATCAGCCCCAGCATTTT. It encodes CASGTKNQPQHF.

The J gene is TRBJ2-2, the V gene TRBV5-1; perhaps TRBD1 as D (6 bases). Germline CDR1 SGHRS, CDR2 YFSETQ. The CDR3 extends over 16 amino acids. Trimming took 4 bases from V and 2 from J, leaving 15 bases between them. The CDR3 coding sequence is TGCGCCAGCAGCGACGCCGGGACACATAACACCGGGGAGCTGTTTTTT. This translates into CASSDAGTHNTGELFF. The full variable domain, with the rest looked up from reference TRBV5-1 and TRBJ2-2, is KAGVTQTPRYLIKTRGQQVTLSCSPISGHRSVSWYQQTPGQGLQFLFEYFSETQRNKGNFPGRFSGRQFSNSRSEMNVSTLELGDSALYLCASSDAGTHNTGELFFGEGSRLTVL.

The gene calls are TRBV19 and TRBJ2-2; 7 positions match TRBD1. Germline V CDR1 and CDR2: LNHDA, SQIVND (reference sequence). V lost 5 bases and J lost 2; bases outside the gene matches: 11. The CDR3 is 17 residues long. The chain's CDR3 is CASSPNSWDRNTGELFF. As DNA, the CDR3 is TGTGCCAGTAGTCCCAATTCATGGGACAGAAACACCGGGGAGCTGTTTTTT.

The CDR3 loop is CASSIGGDRQPQHF. CDR3 DNA sequence: TGTGCCAGTAGTATAGGAGGGGACCGGCAGCCCCAGCATTTT. V and J are TRBV19 and TRBJ1-5, with D perhaps TRBD1 (5 bases). The V gene lost 1 base and the J gene lost 7 bases, with 11 bases spanning the gap. CDR3 length: 14 residues. Germline assignment: CDR1 LNHDA and CDR2 SQIVND (reference sequence).

This rearrangement joins TRBV6-5 to TRBJ2-1; possibly TRBD1 or TRBD2 for D (5 bases each). CDR3 length: 13 residues. Germline lookup yields CDR1 MNHEY and CDR2 SVGAGI. V lost 6 bases to trimming and J lost 0 bases, with 6 bases between them. The CDR3 region is CASRGTSYNEQFF. CDR3 nucleotides: TGTGCCAGCAGGGGGACCTCCTACAATGAGCAGTTCTTC.

This chain joins TRBV3-1 (or the pseudogene TRBV3-2) and TRBJ2-2; D gene ambiguous. The V end was cut by 7 bases, the J end by 3 bases, with 3 bases between. Looked up from germline, CDR1 is LGHDT and CDR2 is YNNKEL (reference sequence). This CDR3 comprises 11 residues. The DNA for the CDR3 is TGTGCCAGCACCGACACCGGGGAGCTGTTTTTT. Its translation: CASTDTGELFF.

V usage is TRBV7-2 and J usage is TRBJ2-1; D perhaps matches TRBD1 (5 bases). This CDR3 has 15 residues. Germline CDR1 reads SGHTA; CDR2 reads FQGNSA. V gave up 6 bases and J gave up 7 bases, with 19 bases separating them. The CDR3 DNA reads as TGTGCCAGCAGTTTTGAACATCAGGGTATGAATGAGCAGTTCTTC. It translates to CASSFEHQGMNEQFF.

Within the sample, this clone is medium-sized. This chain connects TRBV19 to TRBJ2-7, with a tentative D call TRBD2 (6 bases). The CDR3 loop spans 16 amino acids. Germline values: CDR1 LNHDA, CDR2 SQIVND (reference sequence). The V end lost 2 bases, the J end lost 0 bases, and 14 bases lay between the germline ends. The CDR3, as DNA: TGTGCCAGTAGTATACAGGGCGGGGCCGTCTCCTACGAGCAGTACTTC. Translated: CASSIQGGAVSYEQYF.

As concerns this clone: Other nucleotide sequences in the sample specify the same CDR3. The chain has TRBV4-1 and TRBJ1-1; D is unclear. Between the trimmed V and J ends, which lost 4 bases and 5 bases, there was a span of 8 bases. Per germline, CDR1 MGHRA and CDR2 YSYEKL. The CDR3 is 12 residues long. CDR3 nucleotides: TGCGCCAGCAGCCTTACGGGGACTGAAGCTTTCTTT. Its translation is CASSLTGTEAFF.

The V and J genes are TRBV7-9 and TRBJ2-7, with a tentative D call TRBD1 (6 bases). V lost 5 bases and J 3 bases, leaving 14 bases between the germline ends. CDR3 length: 14 amino acids. Germline values: CDR1 SEHNR, CDR2 FQNEAQ (reference sequence). CDR3 sequence (DNA): TGTGCCAGCAGCCTCCCAGGGGCCGGCTACGAGCAGTACTTC. Protein sequence: CASSLPGAGYEQYF.

The chain links TRBV12-3 or TRBV12-4 to TRBJ1-1, with D perhaps TRBD1 (5 bases). V dropped 5 bases and J dropped 0 bases, with 7 bases sitting between them. The CDR3 consists of 13 residues. This CDR3 reads CASSRGVNTEAFF. For the CDR3, the DNA is TGTGCCAGCAGTAGAGGGGTGAACACTGAAGCTTTCTTT.

This sequence joins TRBV24-1 and TRBJ1-1; D ambiguous. CDR1 and CDR2 from the germline V gene are KGHDR and SFDVKD. Trimming removed 2 bases from V and 1 base from J, with 13 bases in between. This CDR3 is built from 16 residues. CDR3 protein: CATSDSSLESNTEAFF. In DNA form, the CDR3 reads TGTGCCACCAGTGATTCAAGCCTAGAGTCGAACACTGAAGCTTTCTTT.

The rearrangement uses TRBV29-1 and TRBJ1-1; D gene uncertain. Trimming left V 2 bases short and J 1 base short, with 8 bases between. This CDR3 is 13 amino acids long. Germline-derived CDR1 and CDR2 are SQVTM and ANQGSEA. Here the CDR3 DNA reads TGCAGCGTTGAACCGACGTCGAACACTGAAGCTTTCTTT. Translating gives CSVEPTSNTEAFF.

The rearrangement joins TRBV19 to TRBJ2-5; a possible D gene is TRBD1 (6 bases). Trimming pared 3 bases from V and 5 bases from J, leaving 16 bases between. CDR3 length equals 15 residues. Germline CDR1 reads LNHDA; CDR2 reads SQIVND (reference sequence). This chain's CDR3 is CASSIRTAGTETQYF. The CDR3 DNA is TGTGCCAGTAGTATTAGGACAGCAGGGACGGAGACCCAGTACTTC.

CDR3 nucleotides: TGTGCCAGCAAGGCTAGCGGGTTCTTTGGTACGCAGTATTTT. Its translation: CASKASGFFGTQYF. The rearrangement uses TRBV6-5 and TRBJ2-3; 8 nucleotides match TRBD2. Germline lookup yields CDR1 MNHEY and CDR2 SVGAGI. The length of the CDR3 is 14 residues. With V trimmed by 7 bases and J by 8 bases, 11 bases remained unmatched.